A selection of T cell receptor beta chains follows, all from one sample in a study of blood T cells in healthy people across ages. TCRdb independently ran MiXCR on the 5' RACE reads; one entry per CDR3 protein. Of 600,000 to 650,000 distinct CDR3 sequences in the sample, around three fifths are singletons; the top ten hold 30% to 40%. The specimen was blood. These receptors came from a man in his 60s in good health. The CDR3 runs from the conserved cysteine through the conserved F or W. A D gene is named only where the DNA matches it firmly. Clone size is stated in some rows and not others, as once, few, many or a class when expanded.

d_call: .; j_call: TRBJ2-3; v_call: TRBV7-9; clone_size: .; cdr3_nt: TGTGCCAGCAGCTCAGGGGACCTCACAGATACGCAGTATTTT; cdr3_aa: CASSSGDLTDTQYF
d_call: .; j_call: TRBJ2-7; v_call: TRBV2; clone_size: many; cdr3_nt: TGTGCCAGCAGTGAAACCAAAAAGCAGTACTTC; cdr3_aa: CASSETKKQYF
d_call: TRBD2; j_call: TRBJ2-1; v_call: TRBV5-1; clone_size: .; cdr3_nt: TGCGTCAGCAGTGCCGGGACTAGCGGGGGGGCTTTCAATGAGCAGTTCTTC; cdr3_aa: CVSSAGTSGGAFNEQFF
d_call: TRBD2; j_call: TRBJ2-1; v_call: TRBV7-2; clone_size: .; cdr3_nt: TGTGCCAGCAGCTTAGTTGCTAGCGGTCCCTACAATGAGCAGTTCTTC; cdr3_aa: CASSLVASGPYNEQFF
d_call: TRBD1; j_call: TRBJ2-5; v_call: TRBV12-3/TRBV12-4; clone_size: .; cdr3_nt: TGTACCAGCAGTTTAGCGCGAGGACAGGGGGCCCAAGAGACCCAGTACTTC; cdr3_aa: CTSSLARGQGAQETQYF
d_call: TRBD2; j_call: TRBJ2-1; v_call: TRBV20-1; clone_size: .; cdr3_nt: TGCAGTGCCCCCGGAGCGGGGAGTTACAATGAGCAGTTCTTC; cdr3_aa: CSAPGAGSYNEQFF
d_call: .; j_call: TRBJ1-2; v_call: TRBV5-1; clone_size: .; cdr3_nt: TGCGCCAGCAGCTTGGCACAGGGTAGTAACTATGGCTACACCTTC; cdr3_aa: CASSLAQGSNYGYTF
d_call: .; j_call: TRBJ2-5; v_call: TRBV11-2; clone_size: .; cdr3_nt: TGTGCCAGCAGCTTAGGGTTCGGAAGTGGACAAGAGACCCAGTACTTC; cdr3_aa: CASSLGFGSGQETQYF
d_call: .; j_call: TRBJ1-2; v_call: TRBV5-8; clone_size: .; cdr3_nt: TGTGCCAGCAGCTTGGCCCGTGCTGGGTATGGCTACACCTTC; cdr3_aa: CASSLARAGYGYTF
d_call: TRBD1; j_call: TRBJ1-5; v_call: TRBV12-3/TRBV12-4; clone_size: .; cdr3_nt: TGTGCCAGCAGTTTCAGCACAGGGGGGGAGCAGCCCCAGCATTTT; cdr3_aa: CASSFSTGGEQPQHF
d_call: .; j_call: TRBJ2-7; v_call: TRBV6-2/TRBV6-3; clone_size: .; cdr3_nt: TGTGCCAGCGGGGACCAAACCTACGAGCAGTACTTC; cdr3_aa: CASGDQTYEQYF
d_call: TRBD1; j_call: TRBJ2-3; v_call: TRBV20-1; clone_size: .; cdr3_nt: TGCAGTGCTAGCCCGGGACAGGGGCGAAGCACAGATACGCAGAATTTT; cdr3_aa: CSASPGQGRSTDTQNF
d_call: TRBD1; j_call: TRBJ2-3; v_call: TRBV12-3/TRBV12-4; clone_size: once; cdr3_nt: TGTGCCAGCAGTTCCCGGGACAGGGGCGCCCATACGCAGTATTTT; cdr3_aa: CASSSRDRGAHTQYF
d_call: TRBD1; j_call: TRBJ1-2; v_call: TRBV6-6; clone_size: few; cdr3_nt: TGTGCCAGCAGTTCAGGACAGGACAATAACTATGGCTACACCTTC; cdr3_aa: CASSSGQDNNYGYTF
d_call: .; j_call: TRBJ2-5; v_call: TRBV5-1; clone_size: .; cdr3_nt: TGCGCCAGCAGCTTGGGACAGGACCAAGGGACCCAGTACTTC; cdr3_aa: CASSLGQDQGTQYF
d_call: .; j_call: TRBJ1-1; v_call: TRBV7-9; clone_size: .; cdr3_nt: TGTGCCAGCGAATTTACTGGTGTGAACACTGAAGCTTTCTTT; cdr3_aa: CASEFTGVNTEAFF